A single T cell receptor (beta chain) is shown here with its context. This clonotype has a count of ten or more. Its antigen specificity is not known. No per-base quality is available; no much larger clone lies one base away. According to the study, the label for this sample's time point signals: persistent/refractory GD, antithyroid drugs over 5 years with positive TRAb. RNA was extracted from PBMCs in TRIzol for both TCR sequencing and RNA sequencing. Graves' disease was diagnosed according to American Thyroid Association guidelines. Patients were recruited from an endocrinology department in Xi'an, China. From each patient, 8 to 10 milliliters of peripheral blood was collected into an EDTA anticoagulant tube. PBMCs were isolated by Ficoll Paque Plus density gradient separation without further T cell sorting. An Agilent 2100 Bioanalyzer and agarose gel were used to check RNA quality, while a NanoDrop 2000 measured RNA concentration.

The data stem from a study of regulatory T cells in long-lasting Graves disease (dated by TCRdb to about 2021). Study-wide context: Persistent Graves' disease was defined as antithyroid drug treatment for over 5 years with persistently positive TSH receptor autoantibodies. This study used TCR sequencing and RNA sequencing of peripheral blood to compare persistent Graves' disease patients against newly diagnosed Graves' disease patients. The study was registered as a clinical trial and conducted in China. A total of 33 samples underwent TCR sequencing: 13 from persistent and approximately 20 from newly diagnosed Graves' disease patients. On average, persistent Graves' disease patients in the clinical cohort had been on antithyroid drugs for around ten years. What the study reported, not specific to this receptor: The authors acknowledged the small sample size as a limitation that may reduce accuracy. Sequencing and analysis were restricted to the TCR beta chain. Compared with newly diagnosed patients, patients with persistent Graves' disease had lower TCR Shannon entropy and fewer highly expanded clones, which suggests clonal expansion. Patients with persistent disease shared more public clonotypes (approximately 2,500) than newly diagnosed patients did (966). Because the primary lesion, thyroid tissue, could not be accessed, the study looked at peripheral blood alone. Persistent disease showed preferential use of TRBV28, TRBJ1-2 and TRBJ2-5, whereas newly diagnosed disease favored TRBV20-1 and TRBJ2-1.

Including the terminal cysteine and phenylalanine, the CDR3 comprises 17 residues. This entry keeps only the CDR3 DNA: 51 bases, framed from base 1. V is cut back by 5 bases and J by 2 bases, with 14 bases in the junction unmatched. From a lookup of the germline V gene, CDR1 and CDR2 are SGHAT and FQNNGV. Library construction relied on multiplex PCR. Reads for this sample came from an Illumina HiSeq 4000. iRepertoire HTBI primers and Arm-PCR amplification of CDR3 regions were used to construct TCR beta libraries. Gel purification was performed on PCR products prior to sequencing. As for how the authors treated the data: A total of roughly 67 TRBV and under 15 TRBJ segments were identified across samples and were used for gene usage analysis of CDR3 amino acid clonotypes. COPE and FqMerger were used to merge filtered high-quality paired reads into contigs. Contigs were aligned with BLAST to IMGT TRBV, TRBD and TRBJ reference genes, and CDR3 was defined per IMGT. Clonotypes above 0.1% frequency were classified as highly expanded clones. Repertoire diversity was measured by Shannon entropy, and V-J evenness by the Gini coefficient. A clonotype was considered public if more than one individual shared it. The raw public data were reprocessed by TCRdb itself: fastp quality trimming at Q25, MiXCR clonotype calling, in-frame beta chains only. Rows with a matching CDR3 protein are joined into one entry that keeps the most common DNA and genes. TCRdb, not the authors, supplied the V and J calls. The sample has around 510,000 distinct CDR3 sequences on record, less than 25% of them singletons. The ten largest clones capture approximately 7.8% of the sample.

The sample consisted of peripheral blood mononuclear cells (PBMCs), taken when the disease was refractory, from a patient treated with antithyroid drugs. The V gene is TRBV11-2 and the J gene is TRBJ2-5; 7 central bases correspond to TRBD2. The receptor's source is a female donor with Graves disease. The CDR3 reads CASSPGLGRASQETQYF. The bases are TGTGCCAGCAGCCCGGGGTTGGGGAGGGCCTCGCAAGAGACCCAGTACTTC. The CDR3 plus the reference TRBV11-2 and TRBJ2-5 genes for the other parts give the full variable domain: EAGVAQSPRYKIIEKRQSVAFWCNPISGHATLYWYQQILGQGPKLLIQFQNNGVVDDSQLPKDRFSAERLKGVDSTLKIQPAKLEDSAVYLCASSPGLGRASQETQYFGPGTRLLVL.